This T cell receptor beta chain was sequenced in a study of T cell repertoires in cytomegalovirus infection. Findings and caveats of the study: The cumulative frequency of public TCR beta families distinguished individuals who carried CMV together with the relevant HLA.

This clonotype was picked up a small number of times. Its target is unknown. One entry per CDR3 protein, called by TCRdb with MiXCR from the reads. The data show just over 150,000 distinct CDR3 sequences, with around 20% seen just once and roughly 11% held by the top ten. The CDR3 loop spans 14 amino acids. Trimming took 4 bases from V and 2 from J; bases not matched to a gene: 6. Germline V CDR1 and CDR2: SGHNT, YYREEE (reference sequence). The origin of this receptor is a human donor in good health (CMV status not recorded). Some clones in this sample may be carry-over from other donors' samples. Sequencing input: PBMCs. The V gene is TRBV5-4, the J gene TRBJ2-7, with TRBD1 matching over 7 bases. The CDR3 DNA reads as TGTGCCAGCAGCCGGCAGGACAGGCCCTACGAGCAGTACTTC. This sequence encodes CASSRQDRPYEQYF.